This TCR beta chain was documented in a study of T cells expressing NK-cell markers. TCRdb re-called the 5' RACE reads and catalogs CDR3 proteins one per entry, DNA excluded. The repertoire table contains hundreds of thousands of distinct CDR3 sequences. CDR3 length equals 15 residues. This sequence joins TRBV12-3 or TRBV12-4 and TRBJ2-3; TCRdb's D gene call, TRBD1, goes unchecked for lack of DNA. Sequenced sample: blood T cells: a sorted CD56 or NKG2C T cell subset, CD4+ or CD8+ T cells, or bulk PBMC T cells (not recorded which). This receptor was identified in a woman between 18 and 70 years old in good health. CDR3 amino acids: CASSFFRGRGDTQYF.